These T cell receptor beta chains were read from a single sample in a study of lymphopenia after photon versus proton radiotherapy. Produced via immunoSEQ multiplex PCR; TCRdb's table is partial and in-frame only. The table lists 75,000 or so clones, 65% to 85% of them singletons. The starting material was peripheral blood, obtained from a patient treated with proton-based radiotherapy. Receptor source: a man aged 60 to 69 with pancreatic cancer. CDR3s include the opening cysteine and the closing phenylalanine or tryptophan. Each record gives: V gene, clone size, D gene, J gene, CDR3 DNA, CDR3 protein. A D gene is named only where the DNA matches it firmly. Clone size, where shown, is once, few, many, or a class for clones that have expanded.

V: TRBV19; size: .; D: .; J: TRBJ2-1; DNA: TGTGCCAGTAGTATAGATCGACGCGCGCTAGATGAGCAGTTCTTC; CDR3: CASSIDRRALDEQFF
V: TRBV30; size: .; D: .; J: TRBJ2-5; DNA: TGTGCCTGGGAGAGGGGGGGGTTTGAGACCCAGTACTTC; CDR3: CAWERGGFETQYF
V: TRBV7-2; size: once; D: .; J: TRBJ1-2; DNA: TGTGCCAGCAGCAGAAGGACAACTGACACCCTCCCGGGGGGCGGCTACACCTTC; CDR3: CASSRRTTDTLPGGGYTF
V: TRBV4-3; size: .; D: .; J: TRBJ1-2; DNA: TGCGCCAGCAGCCAAGAGAAAGCCAACTATGGCTACACCTTC; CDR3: CASSQEKANYGYTF
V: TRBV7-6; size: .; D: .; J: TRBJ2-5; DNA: TGTGCCAGCAGCTTGACGGGGACACTCCAAGAGACCCAATACTTC; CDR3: CASSLTGTLQETQYF
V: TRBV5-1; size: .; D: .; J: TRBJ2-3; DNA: TGCGCCAGCAGCCAACAGGGATCTGGCACAGATACGCAGTATTTT; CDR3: CASSQQGSGTDTQYF
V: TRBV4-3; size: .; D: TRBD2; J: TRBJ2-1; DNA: TGCGCCAGCAGCCAAGATCTCGGGACTAGCGGGAGGAATGAGCAGTTCTTC; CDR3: CASSQDLGTSGRNEQFF
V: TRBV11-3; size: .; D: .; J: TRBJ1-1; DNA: TGTGCCAGCAGCTTAGAATCATGGAGCACTGAAGCTTTCTTT; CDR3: CASSLESWSTEAFF
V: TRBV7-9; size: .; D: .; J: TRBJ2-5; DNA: TGTGCCAGCAGCCACCAAGAGACCCAGTACTTC; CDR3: CASSHQETQYF
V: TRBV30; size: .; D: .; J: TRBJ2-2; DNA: TGTGCCTGGAGTTTGGGGACCGGGGAGCTGTTTTTT; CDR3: CAWSLGTGELFF
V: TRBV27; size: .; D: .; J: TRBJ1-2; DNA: TGTGCCAGCAGTTTAAGCCTTGGGGGTTTGTATGGCTACACCTTC; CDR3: CASSLSLGGLYGYTF
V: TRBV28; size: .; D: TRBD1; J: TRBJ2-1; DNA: TGTGCCAGCAGTTTAATTGACAGGGTAAATGAGCAGTTCTTC; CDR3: CASSLIDRVNEQFF
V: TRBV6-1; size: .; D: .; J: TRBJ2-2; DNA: TGTGCCAGCAGTGGAAGGTTAGGGAATCCCACCGGGGAGCTGTTTTTT; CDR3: CASSGRLGNPTGELFF
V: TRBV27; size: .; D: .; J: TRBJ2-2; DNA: TGTGCCAGCAGTTTATCGAACACCGGGGAGCTGTTTTTT; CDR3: CASSLSNTGELFF
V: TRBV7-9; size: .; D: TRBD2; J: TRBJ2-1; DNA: TGTGCCAGCAGCCGGACTAGCGGGAGGGCCGATAAGTTCTTC; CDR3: CASSRTSGRADKFF
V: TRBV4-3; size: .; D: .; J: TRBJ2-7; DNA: TGCGCCAGCAGCCAACAGGAGAACGGTTACGAGCAGTACTTC; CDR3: CASSQQENGYEQYF
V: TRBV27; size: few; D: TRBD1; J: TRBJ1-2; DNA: TGTGCCAGCAGTCCCCGGACAGGGGATGGCTACACCTTC; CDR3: CASSPRTGDGYTF
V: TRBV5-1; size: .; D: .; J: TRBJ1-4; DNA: TGCGCCAGCAGCTTGGGGGACACCCATGAAAAACTGTTTTTT; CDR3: CASSLGDTHEKLFF
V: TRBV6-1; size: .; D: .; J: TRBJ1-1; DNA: TGTGCCAGCAGTGCTTGGACAGAACCCCCTGCCCCTGAAGCTTTCTTT; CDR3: CASSAWTEPPAPEAFF
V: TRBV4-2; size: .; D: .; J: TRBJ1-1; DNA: TGTGCCAGCAGCCAAGAGGTGGGGGGAATTACTGAAGCTTTCTTT; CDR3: CASSQEVGGITEAFF
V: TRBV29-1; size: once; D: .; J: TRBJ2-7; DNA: TGCAGCGTTACCTCCTCAGATTGGGGCGACTCCCCCTACGAGCAGTACTTC; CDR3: CSVTSSDWGDSPYEQYF
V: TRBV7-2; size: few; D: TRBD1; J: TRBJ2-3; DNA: TGTGCCAGCAGCTCCGGACAGGTTTTTAATACGCAGTATTTT; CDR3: CASSSGQVFNTQYF
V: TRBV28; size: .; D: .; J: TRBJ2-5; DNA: TGTGCCAGCAGCCCTCACGGGGCTACAAAAGAGACCCAGTACTTC; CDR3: CASSPHGATKETQYF
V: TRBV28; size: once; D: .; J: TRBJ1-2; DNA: TGTGCCAGCAGTACCTGGGAGAGCTCCAACTATGGCTACACCTTC; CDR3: CASSTWESSNYGYTF
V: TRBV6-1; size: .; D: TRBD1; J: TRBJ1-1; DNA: TGTGCCAGCAGGACTATACAGGGGGAGGTCGCTGAAGCTTTCTTT; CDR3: CASRTIQGEVAEAFF
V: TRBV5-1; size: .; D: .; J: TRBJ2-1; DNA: TGCGCCAGCAGCTTGGCTTTGGCTAGCGTTAACAATGAGCAGTTCTTC; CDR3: CASSLALASVNNEQFF
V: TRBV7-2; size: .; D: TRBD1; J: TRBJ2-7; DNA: TGTGCCAGCAGAGAATCGGGACAGGGCCACGAGCAGTACTTC; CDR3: CASRESGQGHEQYF
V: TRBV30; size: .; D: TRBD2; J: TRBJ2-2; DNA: TGTGCCTGGAGTGTACTGGAGGGGACTAGCGGGAGGGCTAAGGGCACCGGGGAGCTGTTTTTT; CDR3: CAWSVLEGTSGRAKGTGELFF
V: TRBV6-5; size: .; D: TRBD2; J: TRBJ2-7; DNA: TGTGCCAGCAGACGGGGGGGCTCCTACGAGCAGTACTTC; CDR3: CASRRGGSYEQYF
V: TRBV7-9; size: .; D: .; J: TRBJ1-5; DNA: TGTGCCAGCAGCTTTAGCGGGGGCGGTCAGCCCCAGCATTTT; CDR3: CASSFSGGGQPQHF
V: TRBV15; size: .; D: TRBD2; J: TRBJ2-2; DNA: TGTGCCACCTCCGGGACTAGCGAAGCCGGGGAGCTGTTTTTT; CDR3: CATSGTSEAGELFF
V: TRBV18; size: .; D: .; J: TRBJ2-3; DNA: TGTGCCAGCTCACGGGAAGGCTCTTATACGCAGTATTTT; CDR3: CASSREGSYTQYF
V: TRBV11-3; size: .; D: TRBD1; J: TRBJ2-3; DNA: TGTGCCAGCAGCCAGGGACAGGGGCCCGAAGATACGCAGTATTTT; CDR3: CASSQGQGPEDTQYF
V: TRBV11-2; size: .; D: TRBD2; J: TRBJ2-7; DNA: TGTGCCAGCAGCTGGTCAGCGGGAGGGCTTTCCTACGAGCAGTACTTC; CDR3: CASSWSAGGLSYEQYF
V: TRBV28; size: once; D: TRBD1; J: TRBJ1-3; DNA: TGTGCCAGCAGCGGACAGGGGGCGGGAAACACCATATATTTT; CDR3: CASSGQGAGNTIYF
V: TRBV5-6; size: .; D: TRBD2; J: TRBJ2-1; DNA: TGTGCCAGCAGCATCCGCGGGAGGGAGAATGAGCAGTTCTTC; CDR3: CASSIRGRENEQFF
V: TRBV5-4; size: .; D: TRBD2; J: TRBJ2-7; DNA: TGTGCCAGCAGCCCCGGGGGGGGAGGGGGTCAACTCAAACCCTCCTACGAGCAGTACTTC; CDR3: CASSPGGGGGQLKPSYEQYF
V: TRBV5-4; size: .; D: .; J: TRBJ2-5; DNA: TGTGCCACCCACAGACAAGAGACCCAGTACTTC; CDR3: CATHRQETQYF
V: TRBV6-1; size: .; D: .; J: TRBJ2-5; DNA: TGTGCCAGCAGTGAAGCGGAGACCCAGTACTTC; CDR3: CASSEAETQYF
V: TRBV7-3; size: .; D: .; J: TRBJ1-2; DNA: TGTGCCAGCAGCTCGAGGGTAGGGGATAGAGGTGGCTACACCTTC; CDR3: CASSSRVGDRGGYTF
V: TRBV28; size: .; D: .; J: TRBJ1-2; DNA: TGTGCCAGCAGTCCTGCTGGGACCCTCGACTATGGCTACACCTTC; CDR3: CASSPAGTLDYGYTF
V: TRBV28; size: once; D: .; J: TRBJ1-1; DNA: TGTGCCAGCAGTCTGCCGCAGTCGGGAGGGGAAGCTTTCTTT; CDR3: CASSLPQSGGEAFF
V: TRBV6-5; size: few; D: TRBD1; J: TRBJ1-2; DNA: TGTGCCAGCAGTCCAAAGACAGGGAGGTATGGCTACACCTTC; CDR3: CASSPKTGRYGYTF
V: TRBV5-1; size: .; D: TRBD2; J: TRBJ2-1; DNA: TGCGCCAGCAGCTTGGCCTGGGGGGGCAATGAGCAGTTCTTC; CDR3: CASSLAWGGNEQFF
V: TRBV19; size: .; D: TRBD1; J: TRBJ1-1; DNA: TGTGCGACCTTGATGAGGGAGGGGGCCACTGAAGCTTTCTTT; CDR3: CATLMREGATEAFF
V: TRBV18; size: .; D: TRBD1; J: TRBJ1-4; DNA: TGTGCCAGCTCACCACAGACAGGGTCGGATGAAAAACTGTTTTTT; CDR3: CASSPQTGSDEKLFF
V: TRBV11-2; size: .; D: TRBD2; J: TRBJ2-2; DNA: TGTGCCAGCAGCCAAACCGGGGGGACCGGGGAGCTGTTTTTT; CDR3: CASSQTGGTGELFF
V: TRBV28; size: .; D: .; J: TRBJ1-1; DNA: TGTGCCAGCAGTTTAGGGGATTGGCCAGGCCGGTGGAACACTGAAGCTTTCTTT; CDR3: CASSLGDWPGRWNTEAFF
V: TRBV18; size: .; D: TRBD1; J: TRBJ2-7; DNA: TGTGCCAGCTCACCCCCCGGGACAGGGGCTTACGAGCAGTACTTC; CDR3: CASSPPGTGAYEQYF
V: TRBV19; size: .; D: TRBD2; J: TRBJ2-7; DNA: TGTGCCAGTAGTACGGCTAGCGGGAGCTCCTACGAGCAGTACTTC; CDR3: CASSTASGSSYEQYF